These 11 T cell receptor beta chains originate from one sample sequenced in a study of T-cell memory formation after mild COVID-19. From the 5' RACE reads, TCRdb called clonotypes with MiXCR, one entry per CDR3 protein. This sample has under 450,000 distinct CDR3 sequences, with roughly an eighth found just once. Sequenced sample: PBMCs or a T cell subset sorted from them (not recorded which). These receptor sequences come from a man aged 18 to 29 who had mild COVID-19 (a few samples of this study predate the infection). Cell type and time point are not known.

This clonotype occurred many times. The genes are TRBV5-6 and TRBJ2-5, with D possibly matching TRBD1 (6 bases). With 4 bases removed from V and 2 bases from J, the gap between germline ends came to 12 bases. The germline V gene has CDR1 SGHDT and CDR2 YYEEEE. The CDR3 length is 14 residues. This CDR3 is CASSPGTPQETQYF. For the CDR3, the DNA is TGTGCCAGCAGCCCTGGGACACCACAAGAGACCCAGTACTTC.

The gene calls are TRBV11-2 and TRBJ1-1; D may be TRBD1 (6 bases). This CDR3 has 16 amino acids. The germline gives CDR1 SGHAT, CDR2 FQNNGV. Between the trimmed V and J ends, which lost 7 bases and 0 bases, there was a span of 18 bases. The DNA for the CDR3 is TGTGCCAGCACCCCGTGGGGGGGCGAAATGAACACTGAAGCTTTCTTT. Translation: CASTPWGGEMNTEAFF.

This clonotype was seen repeatedly, ten times or more. J is TRBJ1-1 and V is TRBV7-9; D call uncertain. The CDR3 is 13 amino acids. The germline V and J ends were trimmed by 5 bases and 8 bases, with 15 bases remaining between them. Germline V CDR1 and CDR2: SEHNR, FQNEAQ (reference sequence). CDR3 loop: CASSQVAAAEAFF. The CDR3 DNA reads TGTGCCAGCAGCCAGGTGGCAGCCGCGGAAGCTTTCTTT.

This clonotype was counted between two and nine times. This chain connects TRBV4-1 to TRBJ1-1; D might be TRBD1 (5 bases). Germline V CDR1 and CDR2: MGHRA, YSYEKL. The V end was cut by 3 bases, the J end by 2 bases, with 7 bases between. The CDR3 has 13 residues. The CDR3 sequence: CASSHQGNTEAFF. The CDR3 DNA sequence: TGCGCCAGCAGCCACCAGGGAAACACTGAAGCTTTCTTT.

There are a few counts of this clonotype. The chain is built from TRBV12-3 or TRBV12-4 and TRBJ2-5; D uncertain. V lost 1 base and J 2 bases, leaving 5 bases between the germline ends. This CDR3 has 13 amino acids. The CDR3: CASSLEFQETQYF. The CDR3 DNA is TGTGCCAGCAGTTTAGAGTTTCAAGAGACCCAGTACTTC.

In its sample, this clonotype was seen a few times. The chain links TRBV5-1 to TRBJ1-3; TRBD1 aligns across 7 bases. This CDR3 comprises 15 residues. After removal of 4 bases from V and 0 bases from J, the junction contained 4 bases not matched to a gene. The germline gives CDR1 SGHRS, CDR2 YFSETQ. CDR3 sequence: CASSTTGDSGNTIYF. Here the CDR3 DNA reads TGCGCCAGCAGCACAACAGGGGACTCTGGAAACACCATATATTTT.

This chain connects TRBV7-8 to TRBJ2-7; no firm D call. The CDR3 covers 14 residues. Per germline, CDR1 SGHVS and CDR2 FQNEAQ. Between the trimmed V and J ends, which lost 6 bases and 0 bases, there was a span of 12 bases. CDR3 sequence reads: CASRDGHSSYEQYV. The CDR3 bases are TGTGCCAGCAGAGACGGGCATAGCTCCTACGAGCAGTACGTC.

This clonotype came up a few times. The J gene is TRBJ1-5, the V gene TRBV20-1; 8 bases align to TRBD1. Looked up from germline, CDR1 is DFQATT and CDR2 is SNEGSKA (reference sequence). The CDR3 has 13 amino acids. The trim removed 3 bases at V and 7 bases at J, leaving 5 bases unmatched. CDR3 amino acids: CSARDREGQPQHF. The CDR3 coding sequence is TGCAGTGCTAGGGACAGGGAAGGGCAGCCCCAGCATTTT.

This chain connects TRBV7-9 to TRBJ1-2; D not certain. This CDR3 has 14 amino acids. Germline V gene sequence: CDR1 SEHNR, CDR2 FQNEAQ (reference sequence). V was pared by 6 bases and J by 7 bases, with 18 bases between. The DNA of the CDR3 is TGTGCCAGCAGACTAGAACAATCCCCACTTGGCTACACCTTC. The encoded protein is CASRLEQSPLGYTF.

This clonotype was detected only a few times. V is TRBV10-3 and J is TRBJ2-3; D is unresolved. V dropped 0 bases and J dropped 6 bases, with 10 bases sitting between them. This CDR3 is 14 amino acids long. CDR1 is ENHRY, CDR2 SYGVKD, per germline. CDR3 protein: CAISESTELDTQYF. CDR3 nucleotides: TGTGCCATCAGTGAGTCGACCGAACTGGATACGCAGTATTTT.

This clonotype was found many times. The V and J genes are TRBV12-3 or TRBV12-4 and TRBJ2-5; perhaps TRBD2 as D (6 bases). V lost 3 bases and J 5 bases, leaving 7 bases between the germline ends. The CDR3 covers 12 residues. This CDR3 is CASSFRGETQYF. CDR3 DNA: TGTGCCAGCAGTTTTCGGGGGGAGACCCAGTACTTC.